The clone carrying this T cell receptor beta chain occurred many times. Its antigen is not known. The library was built from about 370 ng RNA with molecular barcoded adaptors for alpha/delta and beta/gamma chains. A single record per CDR3 protein comes from TCRdb applying MiXCR to the reads. The repertoire has around 31,000 distinct CDR3 sequences, around a sixth of them found once; the top ten carry 16%. Bone marrow was sampled from every patient at the time of active disease. These data are taken from a study of read filtering for tumor transcriptome and immune sequencing. Study as a whole: Patients were around 17 male and 11 to 15 female, mean age 65.9 years, range roughly 45 to 85. 8 patients were R-ISS I, some 15 were R-ISS II, roughly seven were R-ISS III. Study results and caveats: Without single-read clonotypes, shared clonotype proportions correlated more between IR-seq and RNA-seq.

The CDR3 totals 13 residues. The germline V gene has CDR1 MNHEY and CDR2 SVGAGI. The germline V and J ends were trimmed by 5 bases and 2 bases, with 9 bases remaining between them. This sequence was found in a donor at least 40 years old with multiple myeloma. Sequenced input: a population of CD138-negative cells sorted from bone marrow. J is TRBJ2-5 and V is TRBV6-5; possibly TRBD2 for D (5 bases). The CDR3, as DNA: TGTGCCAGCAGTGACGGGGATCAAGAGACCCAGTACTTC. Its translation: CASSDGDQETQYF.